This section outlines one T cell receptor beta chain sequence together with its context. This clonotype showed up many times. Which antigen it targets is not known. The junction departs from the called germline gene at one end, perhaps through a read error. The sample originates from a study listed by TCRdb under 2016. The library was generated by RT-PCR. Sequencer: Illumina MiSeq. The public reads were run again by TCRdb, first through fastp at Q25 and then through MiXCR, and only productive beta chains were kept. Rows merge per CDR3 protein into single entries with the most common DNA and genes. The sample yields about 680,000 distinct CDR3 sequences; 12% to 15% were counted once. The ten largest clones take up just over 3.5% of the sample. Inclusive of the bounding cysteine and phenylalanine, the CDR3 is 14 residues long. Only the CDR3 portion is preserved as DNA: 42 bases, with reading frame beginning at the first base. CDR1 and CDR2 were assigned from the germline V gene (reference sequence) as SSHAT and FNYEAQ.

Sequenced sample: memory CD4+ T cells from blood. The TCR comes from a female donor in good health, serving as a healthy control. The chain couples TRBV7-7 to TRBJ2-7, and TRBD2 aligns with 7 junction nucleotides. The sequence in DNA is TGTGCTAGCAGCTTAGAGCGGGGTATGCACGAGCAGTACTTC. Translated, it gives CASSLERGMHEQYF.